The 32 T cell receptor beta chains presented below share a single source sample, sequenced in a study of T cell responses to AZD1222 COVID-19 vaccine. The repertoire was sequenced with immunoSEQ multiplex PCR; TCRdb's copy has only in-frame clones and lacks some. The sample holds roughly 170,000 clones; approximately 90% are singletons and the top ten take around 2.6%. Sequencing used peripheral blood, obtained on day 0 of AZD1222 vaccination. The receptors were gathered from an adult in good health.

This CDR3 is CASSPRGGGYNEQFF. CDR3 bases: TGTGCCAGCAGCCCTAGGGGCGGAGGATACAATGAGCAGTTCTTC. The J gene is TRBJ2-1, the V gene TRBV5-4; D is possibly TRBD1 or TRBD2 (5 bases each). Trimming shortened V by 4 bases and J by 4 bases, and 15 bases separated the two germline ends. In germline, CDR1 is SGHNT, CDR2 YYREEE (reference sequence). This CDR3 is 15 amino acids long.

V and J are TRBV7-9 and TRBJ2-2; 11 nucleotides align to TRBD2. Germline lookup yields CDR1 SEHNR and CDR2 FQNEAQ (reference sequence). The CDR3 has 17 residues. V gave up 5 bases and J gave up 5 bases; unmatched junction bases: 10. This CDR3 reads CASSPGASGRSTGELFF. The CDR3 DNA follows: TGTGCCAGCAGCCCCGGCGCTAGCGGGAGGTCGACCGGGGAGCTGTTTTTT.

This clone was counted between two and nine times. J is TRBJ1-1 and V is TRBV5-1; D call uncertain. Germline V gene sequence: CDR1 SGHRS, CDR2 YFSETQ. This CDR3 region has 14 residues. V shed 4 bases and J shed 1 base, with 11 bases lying between them. CDR3 nucleotide sequence: TGCGCCAGCAGCCCCGTCCCCCCGAACACTGAAGCTTTCTTT. Translating gives CASSPVPPNTEAFF.

V gene TRBV11-2 combines with J gene TRBJ1-1, with unresolved D. Germline V lookup: CDR1 SGHAT, CDR2 FQNNGV. The CDR3 contains 15 residues. Trimming left V 0 bases short and J 0 bases short, with 8 bases between. CDR3 DNA sequence: TGTGCCAGCAGCTTAGAGTTCGAGATGAACACTGAAGCTTTCTTT. As protein: CASSLEFEMNTEAFF.

The J gene is TRBJ2-5, the V gene TRBV6-5; weak D call: TRBD2 (5 bases). This CDR3 region has 14 residues. In germline, CDR1 is MNHEY, CDR2 SVGAGI. Trimming cost V 2 bases and J 5 bases, with 12 bases left between them. The CDR3 loop reads CASSYRGPKETQYF. The DNA of the CDR3 is TGTGCCAGCAGTTACCGAGGGCCAAAGGAGACCCAGTACTTC.

The chain recombines TRBV6-5 with TRBJ1-1; D unclear. Trimming took off 2 bases at V and 7 bases at J, with 11 bases between the two ends. The V gene's germline CDR1 is MNHEY and CDR2 SVGAGI. This CDR3 is 13 amino acids long. Written as DNA, the CDR3 is TGTGCCAGCAGTTACAAAGTAGGCAGTGAAGCTTTCTTT. Its translation is CASSYKVGSEAFF.

This chain connects TRBV7-2 to TRBJ2-3; TRBD1 might be the D (5 bases). The germline V gene encodes CDR1 SGHTA and CDR2 FQGNSA. The CDR3 has 13 amino acids. V was shortened by 6 bases and J by 5 bases, with 12 bases between the two germline ends. The CDR3: CASRTSGLDTQYF. DNA for the CDR3: TGTGCCAGCAGGACCTCAGGGTTAGATACGCAGTATTTT.

This clone was seen a handful of times. The chain joins TRBV30 to TRBJ2-1, with no clear D. Per the germline V gene, CDR1 is GTSNPN and CDR2 is SVGIG (reference sequence). The CDR3 runs 13 residues. The V gene lost 4 bases and the J gene lost 5 bases, with 12 bases spanning the gap. For the CDR3, the DNA is TGTGCCTGGAACTGGCTCGAACACAATGAGCAGTTCTTC. Residues: CAWNWLEHNEQFF.

This clone was detected only a few times. The chain employs TRBV19 and TRBJ1-1, with 9 bases lining up with TRBD1. J was trimmed by 4 bases and V by 6 bases; bases with no gene match: 9. Per germline, CDR1 LNHDA and CDR2 SQIVND (reference sequence). The CDR3 consists of 15 residues. In DNA, the CDR3 is TGTGCCAGTAGCCCACAGGGGGCGCTTCTCACTGAAGCTTTCTTT. It codes for CASSPQGALLTEAFF.

The V gene is TRBV18, the J gene TRBJ1-5; D gene unclear. Looked up from germline, CDR1 is KGHSH and CDR2 is LQKENI. The CDR3 is 15 amino acids. V gave up 2 bases and J gave up 7 bases, with 15 bases separating them. CDR3 sequence (DNA): TGTGCCAGCTCACCAAAGCACGGAGGAGACCAGCCCCAGCATTTT. Translated: CASSPKHGGDQPQHF.

The chain employs TRBV27 and TRBJ1-2, with 10 bases that match TRBD1. The CDR3 runs to 14 residues. V lost 6 bases to trimming and J lost 4 bases; unmatched junction nucleotides: 5. Per germline, CDR1 MNHEY and CDR2 SMNVEV (reference sequence). Here the CDR3 reads CASRDRGTGYGYTF. CDR3 nucleotide sequence: TGTGCCAGCAGGGACAGGGGGACGGGCTATGGCTACACCTTC.

The chain has TRBV28 and TRBJ2-7; D gene unclear. With 9 bases removed from V and 2 bases from J, the gap between germline ends came to 14 bases. The germline CDR1 and CDR2 sequences are MDHEN and SYDVKM. The CDR3 length is 13 residues. The CDR3 nucleotides are TGTGCCAGTGCCGGGCCCAACGCCTACGAGCAGTACTTC. It is translated as CASAGPNAYEQYF.

The chain carries TRBV9 and TRBJ1-2; TRBD1 matches 9 bases. Germline V gene sequence: CDR1 SGDLS, CDR2 YYNGEE. V lost 0 bases to trimming and J lost 4 bases; unmatched junction nucleotides: 10. The CDR3 totals 17 residues. CDR3 amino acids: CASSVERGTGTIYGYTF. CDR3 bases: TGTGCCAGCAGCGTAGAACGAGGGACAGGGACTATCTATGGCTACACCTTC.

V and J are TRBV11-2 and TRBJ2-1; 8 nucleotides align to TRBD2. There are 16 residues in the CDR3. Germline V gene data show CDR1 as SGHAT and CDR2 as FQNNGV. Losses at the gene ends were 3 bases for V and 5 bases for J; bases not matched to a gene: 9. This CDR3 is CASSFRGGLRDNEQFF. CDR3 DNA: TGTGCCAGCAGCTTTCGGGGGGGGCTGAGAGACAATGAGCAGTTCTTC.

V is TRBV28 and J is TRBJ1-5; 7 positions agree with TRBD1. The V segment lost 5 bases and the J segment 9 bases; nucleotides outside the gene matches: 10. This CDR3 has 14 residues. CDR1 is MDHEN and CDR2 is SYDVKM in the germline V gene. The CDR3 DNA reads TGTGCCAGCAGTCTAGACAGGGCCGGGGGGCCCCAGCATTTT. It translates to CASSLDRAGGPQHF.

This clone appeared a few times. This chain uses TRBV4-1 with TRBJ2-7; TRBD1 might be the D (6 bases). The CDR3 has 12 residues. Germline V lookup: CDR1 MGHRA, CDR2 YSYEKL. Deletions cut 5 bases from V and 3 bases from J, with 8 bases between. CDR3 in amino acids: CASSMTGYEQYF. The DNA of the CDR3 is TGCGCCAGCAGCATGACAGGCTACGAGCAGTACTTC.

This chain uses TRBV7-8 with TRBJ2-1, with D hard to call. The CDR3 length is 18 residues. Germline CDR1 and CDR2: SGHVS and FQNEAQ. Trimming left V 4 bases short and J 2 bases short, with 21 bases between. The CDR3 nucleotides are TGTGCCAGCAGCTCTGCCCCGCTCGGCGGCGTAACCTACAATGAGCAGTTCTTC. This encodes CASSSAPLGGVTYNEQFF.

There are a few counts of this clone. This rearrangement joins TRBV7-8 to TRBJ2-7, with a weak D call TRBD2 (6 bases). Trimming cost V 6 bases and J 6 bases, with 9 bases left between them. Germline V gene lookup returns CDR1 SGHVS and CDR2 FQNEAQ. This CDR3 has 11 residues. The DNA for the CDR3 is TGTGCCAGCAGATCGGGGGTCGAGCAGTACTTC. Amino acids: CASRSGVEQYF.

The chain uses TRBV6-5 and TRBJ2-7; D is undetermined. Per germline, CDR1 MNHEY and CDR2 SVGAGI. The CDR3 contains 14 residues. V was trimmed by 3 bases and J by 4 bases, leaving 13 bases between them. The CDR3 nucleotides read TGTGCCAGCAGTTATGAACCGCTCGCGTACGAGCAGTACTTC. It is translated as CASSYEPLAYEQYF.

J is TRBJ2-2 and V is TRBV13; TRBD2 matches 13 bases. Per germline, CDR1 PRHDT and CDR2 FYEKMQ (reference sequence). This CDR3 comprises 17 residues. Trimming cost V 2 bases and J 6 bases; bases outside gene matches: 6. For the CDR3, the DNA is TGTGCCAGCAGCTTACCTAGGACTAGCGGGAGCCCCGGGGAGCTGTTTTTT. Its translation is CASSLPRTSGSPGELFF.

The gene calls are TRBV29-1 and TRBJ1-4; 11 nucleotides align to TRBD1. The junction had 13 bases not matched to a gene; V was cut back by 2 bases and J by 8 bases. Germline V gene lookup returns CDR1 SQVTM and CDR2 ANQGSEA. The CDR3 length is 17 residues. The CDR3 sequence is CSVELVEDRGPWEKLFF. The CDR3 nucleotides read TGCAGCGTTGAATTAGTAGAGGACAGGGGGCCGTGGGAAAAACTGTTTTTT.

The rearrangement joins TRBV7-9 to TRBJ2-7, with 7 bases identical to TRBD1. Germline CDR1 and CDR2: SEHNR and FQNEAQ (reference sequence). J was trimmed by 3 bases and V by 5 bases; bases with no gene match: 10. There are 15 residues in the CDR3. CDR3: CASSTTSAGGYEQYF. The CDR3 DNA follows: TGTGCCAGCAGCACCACGTCGGCAGGGGGCTACGAGCAGTACTTC.

This clone occurred once. This chain joins TRBV25-1 and TRBJ2-7; TRBD1 might be the D (5 bases). Germline lookup yields CDR1 MGHDK and CDR2 SYGVNS. V lost 1 base and J 6 bases, leaving 25 bases between the germline ends. This CDR3 comprises 18 residues. The CDR3 nucleotides read TGTGCCAGCAGTGAATTGGGGCAGGTAGTATCCGGCCCAGGCGAGCAGTACTTC. Protein product: CASSELGQVVSGPGEQYF.

CDR3 nucleotide sequence: TGTGCCAGCAGCTTAGGAGGCCGGAACACTGAAGCTTTCTTT. It encodes CASSLGGRNTEAFF. This chain joins TRBV7-8 and TRBJ1-1; no clear D gene. The CDR3 has 14 residues. The V end was cut by 1 base, the J end by 1 base, with 7 bases between. The germline gives CDR1 SGHVS, CDR2 FQNEAQ.

The J gene is TRBJ2-2, the V gene TRBV7-2, with TRBD1 matching 8 bases. Germline assignment: CDR1 SGHTA and CDR2 FQGNSA. Unmatched junction bases numbered 4, after V lost 6 bases and J lost 1 base. CDR3 length: 15 amino acids. Here the CDR3 reads CASRADRENTGELFF. The CDR3 DNA reads as TGTGCCAGCAGGGCGGACAGGGAGAACACCGGGGAGCTGTTTTTT.

V usage is TRBV6-6 and J usage is TRBJ2-5; D possibly uses TRBD1 or TRBD2 (5 bases each). Germline CDR1 and CDR2: MNHNY and SVGAGI (reference sequence). With 4 bases removed from V and 5 bases from J, the gap between germline ends came to 8 bases. The CDR3 loop spans 12 amino acids. For the CDR3, the DNA is TGTGCCAGCAGTTGGGACGCGGAGACCCAGTACTTC. Amino acid sequence: CASSWDAETQYF.

The chain recombines TRBV2 with TRBJ1-2; D is undetermined. V dropped 4 bases and J dropped 5 bases, with 8 bases sitting between them. There are 12 residues in the CDR3. Germline V gives CDR1 SNHLY, CDR2 FYNNEI. CDR3: CASSGAGYGYTF. The CDR3, as DNA: TGTGCCAGCAGTGGGGCAGGTTATGGCTACACCTTC.

This clone was recorded once. The DNA for the CDR3 is TGTGCCAGCCACACCCTCTCTCGCCCTTACAATGAGCAGTTCTTC. As protein: CASHTLSRPYNEQFF. The genes are TRBV5-6 and TRBJ2-1; D is undetermined. V lost 7 bases and J lost 4, with 18 bases in between. The CDR3 consists of 15 residues. Germline CDR1 SGHDT, CDR2 YYEEEE.

V and J are TRBV24-1 and TRBJ2-1, with TRBD2 matching over 10 bases. After removal of 5 bases from V and 7 bases from J, the junction contained 7 bases not matched to a gene. The CDR3 consists of 15 residues. Germline assignment: CDR1 KGHDR and CDR2 SFDVKD. CDR3 sequence: CATSGPAGGWNEQFF. In DNA form, the CDR3 reads TGTGCCACCAGTGGCCCAGCGGGAGGGTGGAATGAGCAGTTCTTC.

V usage is TRBV19 and J usage is TRBJ2-1; 8 positions agree with TRBD2. Looked up from germline, CDR1 is LNHDA and CDR2 is SQIVND (reference sequence). CDR3 length equals 14 residues. The junction had 9 bases not matched to a gene; V was cut back by 10 bases and J by 4 bases. The CDR3: CATKLAADYNEQFF. The CDR3 DNA sequence: TGTGCCACCAAACTAGCGGCCGATTACAATGAGCAGTTCTTC.

This clone was seen only once. This sequence joins TRBV5-6 and TRBJ1-4, with unresolved D. The CDR3 runs 14 residues. The ends were cut back, 0 bases at V and 8 bases at J, with 11 bases in the middle. Germline V gene sequence: CDR1 SGHDT, CDR2 YYEEEE. The DNA for the CDR3 is TGTGCCAGCAGCTTGGGGTTGAGTGACGAAAAACTGTTTTTT. Translating gives CASSLGLSDEKLFF.

This clone was counted a few times. The junction differs from germline at one of its ends, possibly a read error. This sequence joins TRBV30 and TRBJ2-7, with TRBD2 matching over 14 bases. This CDR3 is 15 amino acids long. CDR1 GTSNPN and CDR2 SVGIG come from the germline V gene (reference sequence). The CDR3 region has the DNA TGTGCCTGGAGTACCCCGGGACTAGCGGGAGCGTTCCTCAACTTC. This codes for CAWSTPGLAGAFLNF.